The 4 T cell receptor beta chains in this list originate from one sample, sequenced in a study of EBV T-cell therapy then PD-1 blockade in nasopharyngeal carcinoma. Treatment: AdE1-LMPpoly-expanded autologous EBV-specific T-cell therapy followed by anti-PD-1 nivolumab. Data came from immunoSEQ multiplex PCR; TCRdb stores just in-frame clones and leaves some out. The sample carries 20,000 to 25,000 clones, approximately 80% recorded once. For these TCRs, the target antigens are not known. The sample in question was CD8+ T cells from blood, obtained between days 55 and 70 from a patient whose treatment included autologous EBV-specific T cells and nivolumab. The source of these receptors is a man in his forties with nasopharyngeal carcinoma.

V is TRBV6-5 and J is TRBJ2-1; D tentatively fits TRBD1 or TRBD2 (7 bases each). The germline CDR1 and CDR2 sequences are MNHEY and SVGAGI. The CDR3 runs to 15 residues. Between the trimmed V and J ends, which lost 6 bases and 0 bases, there was a span of 12 bases. The CDR3 sequence: CASRRGTDSYNEQFF. The CDR3 coding sequence is TGTGCCAGCAGGCGGGGGACAGACTCCTACAATGAGCAGTTCTTC.

The chain employs TRBV6-4 and TRBJ2-3; D unclear. V was clipped by 5 bases and J by 7 bases, with 13 bases between them. This CDR3 has 13 amino acids. Germline V gene sequence: CDR1 MRHNA, CDR2 SNTAGT. This CDR3 is CASSSRTLNTQYF. CDR3 coding DNA: TGTGCCAGCAGTTCCCGGACCCTAAATACGCAGTATTTT.

The chain has TRBV12-5 and TRBJ2-3; 7 bases match TRBD2. CDR1 and CDR2 from the germline V gene are LGHNT and FRNRAP. The CDR3 spans 14 residues. The trim removed 7 bases at V and 5 bases at J, leaving 9 bases unmatched. CDR3 DNA sequence: TGTGCTAGTGCCCTGGGGGGGGTCGGAGATACGCAGTATTTT. It specifies CASALGGVGDTQYF.

This clone was recorded once. This rearrangement joins TRBV4-3 to TRBJ2-2; 8 bases are a match to TRBD1. The CDR3 length is 16 residues. With 0 bases clipped from V and 2 bases from J, the junction kept 2 bases outside the gene matches. Germline CDR1 reads LGHNA; CDR2 reads YSLEER. The CDR3 protein is CASSQEGQGNTGELFF. As DNA, the CDR3 is TGCGCCAGCAGCCAAGAAGGACAGGGAAACACCGGGGAGCTGTTTTTT.